The subject of this entry is one T cell receptor beta chain. Trimming shortened V by 4 bases and J by 12 bases, and 15 bases separated the two germline ends. This CDR3 region has 12 residues. Germline-derived CDR1 and CDR2 are LGHDT and YNNKEL (reference sequence). This specimen comes from a study of control samples from healthy donors and cancer patients. The repertoire was sequenced with immunoSEQ multiplex PCR; TCRdb's copy has only in-frame clones and lacks some. The data contain 100,000 or so clones, 80% to 95% of them seen just once; the ten biggest clones take up roughly 0.9%. The V and J genes are TRBV3-1 (or the pseudogene TRBV3-2) and TRBJ1-1, with D perhaps TRBD1 (6 bases). The material sequenced was blood. The TCR originated in a woman aged 25 to 45 in good health. The CDR3 DNA sequence: TGTGCCAGCAGCCCAGCAGGGGTTGGGTCTTTCTTT. It specifies CASSPAGVGSFF.